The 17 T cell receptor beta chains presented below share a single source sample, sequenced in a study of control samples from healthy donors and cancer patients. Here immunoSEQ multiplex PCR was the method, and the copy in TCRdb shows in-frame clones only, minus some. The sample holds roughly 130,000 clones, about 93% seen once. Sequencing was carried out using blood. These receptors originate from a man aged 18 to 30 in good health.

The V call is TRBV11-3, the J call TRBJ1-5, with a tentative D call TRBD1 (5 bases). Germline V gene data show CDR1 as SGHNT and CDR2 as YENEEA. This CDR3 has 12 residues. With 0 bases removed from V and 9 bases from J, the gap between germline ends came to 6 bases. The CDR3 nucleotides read TGTGCCAGCAGCTTAGATGGGGGGCCCCAGCATTTT. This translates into CASSLDGGPQHF.

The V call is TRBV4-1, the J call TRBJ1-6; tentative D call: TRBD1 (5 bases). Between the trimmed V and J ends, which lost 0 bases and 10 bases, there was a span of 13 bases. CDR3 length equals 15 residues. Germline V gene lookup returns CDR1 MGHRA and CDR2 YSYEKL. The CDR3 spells CASSQEGFRDSPLHF. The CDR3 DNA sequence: TGCGCCAGCAGCCAAGAGGGGTTCAGGGACTCACCCCTCCACTTT.

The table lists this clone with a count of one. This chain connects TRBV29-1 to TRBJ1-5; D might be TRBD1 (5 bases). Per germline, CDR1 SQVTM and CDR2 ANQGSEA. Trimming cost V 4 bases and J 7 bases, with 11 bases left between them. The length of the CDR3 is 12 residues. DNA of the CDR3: TGCAGCGTTGGGGGCGACAAGCAGCCCCAGCATTTT. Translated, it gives CSVGGDKQPQHF.

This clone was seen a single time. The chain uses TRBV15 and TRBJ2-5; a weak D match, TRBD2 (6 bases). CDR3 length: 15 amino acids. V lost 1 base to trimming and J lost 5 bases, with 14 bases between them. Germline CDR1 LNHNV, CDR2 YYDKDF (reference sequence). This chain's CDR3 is CATSRAGTLGETQYF. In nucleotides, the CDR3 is TGTGCCACCAGCAGAGCCGGGACTCTCGGGGAGACCCAGTACTTC.

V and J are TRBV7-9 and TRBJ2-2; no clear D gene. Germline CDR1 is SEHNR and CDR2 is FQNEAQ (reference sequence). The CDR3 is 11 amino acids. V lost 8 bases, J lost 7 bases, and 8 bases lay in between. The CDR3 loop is CASSSRGELFF. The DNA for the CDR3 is TGTGCCAGCTCGAGTCGCGGGGAGCTGTTTTTT.

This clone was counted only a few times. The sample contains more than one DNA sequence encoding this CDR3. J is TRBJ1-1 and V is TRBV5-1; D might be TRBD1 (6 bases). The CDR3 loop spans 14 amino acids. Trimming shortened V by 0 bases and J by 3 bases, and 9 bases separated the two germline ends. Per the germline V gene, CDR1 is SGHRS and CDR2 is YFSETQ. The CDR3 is CASSLAGGYTEAFF. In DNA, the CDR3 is TGCGCCAGCAGCTTGGCCGGGGGCTACACTGAAGCTTTCTTT.

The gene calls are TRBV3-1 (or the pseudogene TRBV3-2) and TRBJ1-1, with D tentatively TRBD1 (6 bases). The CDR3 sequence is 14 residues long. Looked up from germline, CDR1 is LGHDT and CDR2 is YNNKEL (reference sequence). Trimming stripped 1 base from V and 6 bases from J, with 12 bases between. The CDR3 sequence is CASSQADSQAEAFF. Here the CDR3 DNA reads TGTGCCAGCAGCCAAGCGGACAGTCAGGCTGAAGCTTTCTTT.

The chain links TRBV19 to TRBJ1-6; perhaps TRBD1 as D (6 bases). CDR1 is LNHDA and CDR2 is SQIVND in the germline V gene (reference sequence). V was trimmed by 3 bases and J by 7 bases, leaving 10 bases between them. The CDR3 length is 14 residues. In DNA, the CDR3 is TGTGCCAGTAGTATCCCAGGGGACAATTCACCCCTCCACTTT. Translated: CASSIPGDNSPLHF.

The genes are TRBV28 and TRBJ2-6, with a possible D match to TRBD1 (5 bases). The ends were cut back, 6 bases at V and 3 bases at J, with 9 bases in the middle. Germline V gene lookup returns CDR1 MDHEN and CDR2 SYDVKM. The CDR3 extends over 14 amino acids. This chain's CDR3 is CASRPGNGANVLTF. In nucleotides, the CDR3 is TGTGCCAGCAGGCCAGGGAATGGGGCCAACGTCCTGACTTTC. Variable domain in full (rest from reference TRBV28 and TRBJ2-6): DVKVTQSSRYLVKRTGEKVFLECVQDMDHENMFWYRQDPGLGLRLIYFSYDVKMKEKGDIPEGYSVSREKKERFSLILESASTNQTSMYLCASRPGNGANVLTFGAGSRLTVL.

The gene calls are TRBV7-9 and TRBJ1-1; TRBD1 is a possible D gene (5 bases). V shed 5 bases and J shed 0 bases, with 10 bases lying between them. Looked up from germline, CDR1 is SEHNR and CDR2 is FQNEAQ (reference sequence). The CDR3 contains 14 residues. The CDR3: CASSQPGVNTEAFF. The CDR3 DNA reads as TGTGCCAGCAGCCAACCGGGGGTGAACACTGAAGCTTTCTTT.

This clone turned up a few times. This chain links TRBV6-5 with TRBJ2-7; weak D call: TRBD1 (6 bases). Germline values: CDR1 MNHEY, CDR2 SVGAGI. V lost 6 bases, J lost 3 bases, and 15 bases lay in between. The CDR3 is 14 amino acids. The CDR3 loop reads CASSQGIQGYEQYF. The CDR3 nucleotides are TGTGCCAGCAGCCAAGGTATACAGGGCTACGAGCAGTACTTC.

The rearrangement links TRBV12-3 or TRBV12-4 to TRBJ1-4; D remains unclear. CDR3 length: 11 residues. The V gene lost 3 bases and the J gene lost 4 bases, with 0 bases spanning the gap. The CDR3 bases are TGTGCCAGCAGTTTTAATGAAAAACTGTTTTTT. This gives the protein CASSFNEKLFF.

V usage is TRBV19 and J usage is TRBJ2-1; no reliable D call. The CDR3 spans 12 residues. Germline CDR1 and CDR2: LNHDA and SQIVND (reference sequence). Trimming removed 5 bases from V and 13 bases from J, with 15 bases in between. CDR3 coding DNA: TGTGCCAGTAGTGCCCCCGGTCCACTCCAGTTCTTC. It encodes CASSAPGPLQFF.

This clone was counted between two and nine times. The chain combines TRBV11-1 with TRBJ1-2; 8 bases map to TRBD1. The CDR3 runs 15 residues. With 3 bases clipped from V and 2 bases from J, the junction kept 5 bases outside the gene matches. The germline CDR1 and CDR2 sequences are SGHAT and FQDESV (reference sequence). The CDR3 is CASSFARQGNYGYTF. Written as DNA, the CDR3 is TGTGCCAGCAGCTTCGCAAGACAGGGGAACTATGGCTACACCTTC.

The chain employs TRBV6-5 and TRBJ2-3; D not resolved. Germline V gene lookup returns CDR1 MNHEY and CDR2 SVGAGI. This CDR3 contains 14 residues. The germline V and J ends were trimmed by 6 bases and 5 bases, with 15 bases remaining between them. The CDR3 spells CASSPSSLGDTQYF. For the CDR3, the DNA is TGTGCCAGCAGCCCCTCTTCGCTAGGAGATACGCAGTATTTT.

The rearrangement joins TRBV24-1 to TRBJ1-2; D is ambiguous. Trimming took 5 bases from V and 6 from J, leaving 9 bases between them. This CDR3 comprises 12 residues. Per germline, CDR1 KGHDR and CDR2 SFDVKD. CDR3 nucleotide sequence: TGTGCCACCAGTGTTGCTGGTAATGGCTACACCTTC. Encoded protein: CATSVAGNGYTF.

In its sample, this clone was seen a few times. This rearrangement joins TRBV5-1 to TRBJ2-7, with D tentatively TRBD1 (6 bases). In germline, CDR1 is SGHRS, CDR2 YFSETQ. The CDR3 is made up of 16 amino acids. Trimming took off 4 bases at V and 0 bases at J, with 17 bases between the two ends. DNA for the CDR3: TGCGCCAGCAGCCTCTGGGACATTAAGAGCTCCTACGAGCAGTACTTC. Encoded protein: CASSLWDIKSSYEQYF.